The clone carrying this T cell receptor beta chain was seen ten or more times. This entry comes from a study of regulatory T cells in long-lasting Graves disease. Time point described: newly diagnosed GD, antithyroid drugs for less than 3 months. Construction of the TCR library relied on RNA isolated from PBMCs. The CDR3 consists of 12 residues. Trimming shortened V by 1 base and J by 1 base, and 4 bases separated the two germline ends. The germline CDR1 and CDR2 sequences are GTSNPN and SVGIG (reference sequence). According to the study, TCR beta libraries were built with iRepertoire HTBI primers and CDR3-region Arm-PCR. In the source study's methods: Identified segments across samples numbered approximately 60 TRBV and approximately 15 TRBJ. TCRdb processed the multiplex PCR reads anew with MiXCR; each CDR3 protein has one entry. TCRdb, rather than the study authors, made the V and J calls. The sample contains about 560,000 distinct CDR3 sequences, 16% of which appear only once.

The data were also submitted as part of a second study, on T cells in Graves' hyperthyroidism and ophthalmopathy. That source notes: Not enrolled were patients with uncontrolled infection, other autoimmune disease, pregnancy or lactation. Most thyroid clonotypes with frequency above 0.001 were detected in blood.

Source: peripheral blood mononuclear cells (PBMCs), taken at new diagnosis, from a patient treated with antithyroid drugs. J is TRBJ2-5 and V is TRBV30; D unclear. The source is a man between 18 and 35 years old with Graves disease. The CDR3 DNA reads TGTGCCTGGAGTGACATCCAAGAGACCCAGTACTTC. Translated, it gives CAWSDIQETQYF.